The 4 T cell receptor beta chains listed next were all sequenced from one sample in a study of CD8+CD57+ T cells in acquired aplastic anemia. CDR3 and TCR beta VDJ profiling relied on genomic DNA as the template. TCRdb ran MiXCR on the reads and lists one entry per CDR3 protein. In the table there are 160,000 or so distinct CDR3 sequences, over 40% of which are singletons. By flow cytometry, patients selected for sequencing had shown an expansion of CD8+CD57+ cells. Specimen: sorted CD4+, CD8+, or CD8+CD57+ T cells (not recorded which) from PBMCs. Source of these receptors: a human donor with aplastic anemia.

The V gene is TRBV15, the J gene TRBJ2-7; 11 nucleotides match TRBD2. The germline gives CDR1 LNHNV, CDR2 YYDKDF (reference sequence). The J segment lost 2 bases and the V segment lost 4 bases, leaving 4 bases of the junction unmatched. The CDR3 covers 15 residues. The CDR3 sequence is CATSKGTSGTYEQYF. The CDR3 region has the DNA TGTGCCACCAGCAAGGGGACTAGCGGAACCTACGAGCAGTACTTC.

This clonotype was picked up one time. This chain links TRBV7-9 with TRBJ2-7, with 7 bases aligning to TRBD1. The J segment lost 4 bases and the V segment lost 5 bases, leaving 11 bases of the junction unmatched. Germline V gene sequence: CDR1 SEHNR, CDR2 FQNEAQ (reference sequence). The CDR3 has 15 amino acids. The CDR3, as DNA: TGTGCCAGCAGCCAACATGGACAGGTTCTATACGAGCAGTACTTC. Amino acid sequence: CASSQHGQVLYEQYF.

To note about this clonotype: A much larger clone differs by one base, so this may be a read error. The conserved phenylalanine or tryptophan normally closing the CDR3 is absent here, so this likely arose from a read error. This chain links TRBV5-6 with TRBJ1-3, with a weak D call TRBD1 (5 bases). CDR3 size: 15 residues. The germline gives CDR1 SGHDT, CDR2 YYEEEE. V was cut by 4 bases and J by 2 bases, with 13 bases left in between. The CDR3 loop is CASSLTQGAGNTIYS. CDR3 nucleotide sequence: TGTGCCAGCAGCCTGACGCAGGGTGCTGGAAACACCATATATTCT.

For this clonotype: A much larger clone is a single base away; this may be a read error. The chain links TRBV6-4 to TRBJ1-1; no reliable D call. The length of the CDR3 is 13 residues. The germline V gene has CDR1 MRHNA and CDR2 SNTAGT. CDR3 region: CASSTTLNAEAFF. In DNA, the CDR3 is TGTGCCAGCAGTACTACATTGAACGCTGAAGCTTTCTTT.